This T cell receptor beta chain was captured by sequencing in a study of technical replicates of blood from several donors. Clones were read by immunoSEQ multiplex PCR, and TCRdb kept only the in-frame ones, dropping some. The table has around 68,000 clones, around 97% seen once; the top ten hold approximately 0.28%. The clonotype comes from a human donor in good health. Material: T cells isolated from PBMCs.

The CDR3 spells CASSLGRDIYEQYF. The CDR3, as DNA: TGTGCCAGCAGTTTGGGGAGGGACATCTACGAGCAGTACTTC. The gene calls are TRBV27 and TRBJ2-7, with D possibly TRBD2 on 7 matching bases. Germline lookup yields CDR1 MNHEY and CDR2 SMNVEV (reference sequence). This CDR3 has 14 residues. V was pared by 3 bases and J by 3 bases, with 12 bases between.